This T cell receptor beta chain was recorded in a study of blood T cell repertoires in COVID-19. Looking at the study overall: Some COVID-19 samples were acute and others convalescent; all came from the United States, Italy and Spain. In each case, the material was cDNA or gDNA derived from T cells, B-cell-depleted T cells, or PBMCs.

Authors' methods: Amplifying reference gene primers gave estimates of nucleated cell counts. Method: immunoSEQ multiplex PCR; TCRdb's copy keeps in-frame clones and lacks some. That table supplies the V and J calls and clone size; D and trimming were determined from the DNA. The sample records tens of thousands of clones, about 90% being singletons. There are a few counts of this clone. This CDR3 has 14 residues. Germline values: CDR1 MNHEY, CDR2 SVGAGI. Trimming cost V 7 bases and J 5 bases; bases outside gene matches: 8. This receptor was taken from a human donor with active COVID-19. The donor label of this sample is uncertain. This rearrangement joins TRBV6-5 to TRBJ2-1, with 7 bases matching TRBD2. Sequencing was performed on peripheral blood. This chain's CDR3 is CASTKGAGNNEQFF. The CDR3 DNA reads as TGTGCCAGCACTAAAGGAGCGGGAAACAATGAGCAGTTCTTC.